This paragraph reports one T cell receptor (beta chain). The sample comes from a study of blood T cell repertoires in COVID-19. As originally analysed: Estimation of nucleated cell counts relied on the amplification of reference gene primers. Profiled with immunoSEQ multiplex PCR; TCRdb holds only in-frame clones, not every one. V and J calls and clone size are copied from that table; D and trimming were computed from the DNA. The sample shows fewer than 350,000 clones, 75% to 90% of them seen only once. Looked up from germline, CDR1 is SGHTA and CDR2 is FQGTGA. The CDR3 totals 15 residues. V shed 5 bases and J 4 bases; nucleotides not matched to a gene: 7.

The sequence was obtained from a middle-aged woman who had recovered from COVID-19. Input material: PBMCs or T cells enriched from blood (not recorded which). The rearrangement joins TRBV7-3 to TRBJ2-5; 10 nucleotides line up with TRBD1. The CDR3 sequence: CASSQDRGRGETQYF. As DNA, the CDR3 is TGTGCCAGCAGCCAAGACAGGGGGCGCGGAGAGACCCAGTACTTC.